This T cell receptor (beta chain) was identified during a study of cytomegalovirus exposure and HLA in healthy donors. Study context: Unique TCR beta sequences numbering around 110 million came from 190 million or so T cells in an earlier analysis.

CDR3 length equals 14 residues. V dropped 5 bases and J dropped 6; count of bases not matched to a gene: 6. Germline-derived CDR1 and CDR2 are SGHAT and FQNNGV. General observations from the study: The classifier, whose performance was assessed in both the original and validation cohorts, reportedly diagnosed cytomegalovirus status with high specificity and sensitivity. It was assumed in the presence/absence analyses that sequencing depth was roughly uniform across donors. In an earlier analysis, most TCR beta V segments were productive about 87% or about 30% of the time.

On this clone itself: Its antigen remains unknown.

The PCR was carried out with 60 Vbeta primers and 13 Jbeta primers. The table came from immunoSEQ multiplex PCR; TCRdb's copy has only in-frame clones and leaves some out. The data hold 190,000 or so clones, with less than 90% observed a single time. The sequenced material came from PBMCs. This chain uses TRBV11-2 with TRBJ1-5; 8 nucleotides match TRBD1. The origin of this receptor is a man aged 45-60 years in good health and CMV-seronegative. CDR3 in DNA: TGTGCCAGCAGCCTGGACAGGGAAGGTCAGCCCCAGCATTTT. Its protein is CASSLDREGQPQHF.